This T cell receptor beta chain was found in a study of T cell repertoires in cytomegalovirus infection. About the study: A matching HLA type, together with CMV infection, was signaled by public TCR beta signatures. Overall study findings and caveats: Summed frequency of public TCR beta families distinguished CMV carriers with the relevant HLA.

The V segment lost 5 bases and the J segment 6 bases; nucleotides outside the gene matches: 3. Germline assignment: CDR1 SQVTM and CDR2 ANQGSEA. The CDR3 covers 14 residues. This clonotype was recorded many times. What it binds is unknown. TCRdb redid the calling of the reads with MiXCR, one entry per CDR3 protein. The sample lists roughly 200,000 distinct CDR3 sequences, 9.5% occurring once. The sequence was collected from a human donor in good health (CMV status not recorded). Some clones in this sample may be carry-over from other donors' samples. The chain recombines TRBV29-1 with TRBJ2-1, with 14 bases matching TRBD2. The specimen sequenced was PBMCs. The CDR3 reads CSVLTSGRANEQFF. The CDR3 nucleotides read TGCAGCGTTTTGACTAGCGGGAGGGCCAATGAGCAGTTCTTC.